This TCR beta chain was documented in a study of cytomegalovirus exposure and HLA in healthy donors. Findings and caveats of the study: Segments of the TCR beta V type were, in most cases, productive about 87% or about 30% of the time in an earlier analysis.

From germline, CDR1 is SGHRS and CDR2 YFSETQ. Trimming removed 4 bases from V and 4 bases from J; junction bases left unmatched: 12. CDR3 length: 16 residues. PCR employed 60 Vbeta and 13 Jbeta primers. Method: immunoSEQ multiplex PCR; TCRdb's copy keeps in-frame clones and lacks some. The sample consists of roughly 63,000 clones, around 75% of them appearing once. About this clone itself: Its antigen is not known.

Input material: PBMCs. The chain is built from TRBV5-1 and TRBJ2-7, with 9 bases fitting TRBD1. The TCR was taken from a woman aged 40 to 55 in good health and CMV-seropositive. This CDR3 reads CASSRGLGTGQYEQYF. Here the CDR3 DNA reads TGCGCCAGCAGCCGCGGGTTAGGGACAGGGCAATACGAGCAGTACTTC.